One T cell receptor (beta chain) is described in this entry. The target antigen is unknown. These data belong to a study of cytotoxic CD8 clonotypes in ibrutinib-treated CLL. In the study overall: Investigators reported approximately 25 partial and 2 complete responses; after median about 70 months, approximately 15 patients remained remitted and 12 progressed.

Deletions cut 6 bases from V and 6 bases from J, with 12 bases between. CDR1 and CDR2 from the germline V gene are WSHSY and SAAADI. This CDR3 has 12 amino acids. Produced via immunoSEQ multiplex PCR; TCRdb's table is partial and in-frame only. The sample carries some 130,000 clones, approximately 90% recorded once. Study findings and constraints: Researchers report that baseline clonality outpaced age-matched healthy donors and tracked circulating CD8+ T-cell counts. Progressing patients had sampling times that differed from those of sustained-remission patients.

The clonotype originates from a human donor with chronic lymphocytic leukemia. The source material was PBMCs, sampled after 12 months of ibrutinib treatment. The rearrangement links TRBV10-2 to TRBJ2-7; TRBD1 or TRBD2 may be the D gene (6 bases each). The CDR3 region is CASSPGAVEQYF. The CDR3 DNA reads as TGCGCCAGCAGCCCGGGGGCGGTCGAGCAGTACTTC.